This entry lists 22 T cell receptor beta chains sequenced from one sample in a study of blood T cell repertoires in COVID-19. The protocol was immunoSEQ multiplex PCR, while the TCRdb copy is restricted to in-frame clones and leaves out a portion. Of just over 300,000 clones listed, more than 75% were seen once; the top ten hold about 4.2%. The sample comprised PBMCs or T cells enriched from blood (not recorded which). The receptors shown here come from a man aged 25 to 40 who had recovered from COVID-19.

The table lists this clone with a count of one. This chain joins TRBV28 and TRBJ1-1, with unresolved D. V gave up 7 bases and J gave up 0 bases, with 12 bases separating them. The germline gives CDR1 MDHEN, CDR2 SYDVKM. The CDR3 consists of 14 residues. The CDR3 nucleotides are TGTGCCAGCACCTTTGCGGGTTTGAACACTGAAGCTTTCTTT. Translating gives CASTFAGLNTEAFF.

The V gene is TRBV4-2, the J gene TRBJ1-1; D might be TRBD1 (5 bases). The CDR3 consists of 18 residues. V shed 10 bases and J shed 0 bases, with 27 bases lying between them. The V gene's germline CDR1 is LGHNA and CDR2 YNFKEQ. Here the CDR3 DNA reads TGTGCCACCTCTCGAAGGGGAGGGTTGGGGAGGATGAACACTGAAGCTTTCTTT. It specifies CATSRRGGLGRMNTEAFF.

The CDR3 reads CASTDRGGSGYTF. In DNA, the CDR3 is TGTGCCAGCACAGACAGGGGTGGGTCTGGCTACACCTTC. This chain joins TRBV6-5 and TRBJ1-2; 8 bases align to TRBD1. The V segment lost 7 bases and the J segment 7 bases; nucleotides outside the gene matches: 8. Germline CDR1 and CDR2: MNHEY and SVGAGI. The length of the CDR3 is 13 residues.

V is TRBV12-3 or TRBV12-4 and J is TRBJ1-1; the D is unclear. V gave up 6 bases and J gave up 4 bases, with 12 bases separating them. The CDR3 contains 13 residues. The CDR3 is CASRRDRATEAFF. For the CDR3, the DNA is TGTGCCAGCAGACGGGATCGGGCCACTGAAGCTTTCTTT.

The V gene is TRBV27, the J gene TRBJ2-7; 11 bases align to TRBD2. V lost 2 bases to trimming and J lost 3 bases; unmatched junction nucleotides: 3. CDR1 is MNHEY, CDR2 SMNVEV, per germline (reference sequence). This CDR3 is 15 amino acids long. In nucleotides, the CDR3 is TGTGCCAGCAGTTTAACTAGCGGGGGCCTCTACGAGCAGTACTTC. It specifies CASSLTSGGLYEQYF.

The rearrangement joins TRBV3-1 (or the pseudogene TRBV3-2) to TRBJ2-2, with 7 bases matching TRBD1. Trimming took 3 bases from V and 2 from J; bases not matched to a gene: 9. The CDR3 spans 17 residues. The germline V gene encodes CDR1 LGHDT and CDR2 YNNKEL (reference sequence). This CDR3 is CASSHPYRGDNTGELFF. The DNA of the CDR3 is TGTGCCAGCAGCCATCCCTACAGGGGAGATAACACCGGGGAGCTGTTTTTT.

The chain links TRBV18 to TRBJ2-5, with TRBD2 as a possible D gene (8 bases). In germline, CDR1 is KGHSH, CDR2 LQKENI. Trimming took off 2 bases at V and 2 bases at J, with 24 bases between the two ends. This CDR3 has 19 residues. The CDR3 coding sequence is TGTGCCAGCTCACCAAGAGGGGGCGGTGGAGCGGGGGAGCAAGAGACCCAGTACTTC. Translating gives CASSPRGGGGAGEQETQYF.

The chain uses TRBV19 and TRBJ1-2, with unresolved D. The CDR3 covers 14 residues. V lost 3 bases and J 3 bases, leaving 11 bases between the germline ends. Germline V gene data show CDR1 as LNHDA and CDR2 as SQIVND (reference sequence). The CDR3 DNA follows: TGTGCCAGTAGTATGGCCCTAGCGTACTATGGCTACACCTTC. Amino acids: CASSMALAYYGYTF.

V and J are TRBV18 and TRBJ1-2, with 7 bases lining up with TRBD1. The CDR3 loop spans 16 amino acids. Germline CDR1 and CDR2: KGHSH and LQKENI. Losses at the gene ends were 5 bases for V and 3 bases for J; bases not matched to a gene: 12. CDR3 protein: CASSDRDRRADYGYTF. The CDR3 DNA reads TGTGCCAGCTCAGACCGGGACAGAAGAGCAGACTATGGCTACACCTTC.

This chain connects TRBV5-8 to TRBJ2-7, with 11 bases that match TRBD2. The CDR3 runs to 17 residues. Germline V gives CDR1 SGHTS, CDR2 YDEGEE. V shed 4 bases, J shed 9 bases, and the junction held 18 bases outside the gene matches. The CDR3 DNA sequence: TGTGCCAGCAGCATCGCCAAAGGGGCTAGCGGGAGGCCGCGGCAGTACTTC. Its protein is CASSIAKGASGRPRQYF.

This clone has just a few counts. As DNA, the CDR3 is TGTGCCTGGAGTGCAATCGGGACTAGCGGGGGGGCCGTCTACAATGAGCAGTTCTTC. This translates into CAWSAIGTSGGAVYNEQFF. V is TRBV30 and J is TRBJ2-1; 16 bases map to TRBD2. With V trimmed by 1 base and J by 3 bases, 9 bases remained unmatched. The CDR3 runs 19 residues. In germline, CDR1 is GTSNPN, CDR2 SVGIG (reference sequence).

For the CDR3, the DNA is TGCGCCAGCAGCCTAGAGGAGACAGGGTTCTCCTACGAGCAGTACTTC. This sequence encodes CASSLEETGFSYEQYF. This chain links TRBV4-1 with TRBJ2-7; 7 nucleotides line up with TRBD1. V shed 4 bases, J shed 0 bases, and the junction held 9 bases outside the gene matches. Germline values: CDR1 MGHRA, CDR2 YSYEKL. CDR3 length: 16 amino acids.

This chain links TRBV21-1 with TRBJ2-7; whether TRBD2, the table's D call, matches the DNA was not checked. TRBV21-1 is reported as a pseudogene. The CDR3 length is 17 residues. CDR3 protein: CASSRREASGMTYEQYF. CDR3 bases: TGTGCCAGCAGCAGAAGGGAAGCTAGCGGAATGACCTACGAGCAGTACTTC.

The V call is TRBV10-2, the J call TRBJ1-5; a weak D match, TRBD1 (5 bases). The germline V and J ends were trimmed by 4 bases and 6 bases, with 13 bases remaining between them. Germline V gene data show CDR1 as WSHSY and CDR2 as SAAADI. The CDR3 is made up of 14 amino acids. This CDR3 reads CASSVPGRVQPQHF. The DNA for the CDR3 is TGCGCCAGCAGTGTGCCAGGGAGGGTTCAGCCCCAGCATTTT.

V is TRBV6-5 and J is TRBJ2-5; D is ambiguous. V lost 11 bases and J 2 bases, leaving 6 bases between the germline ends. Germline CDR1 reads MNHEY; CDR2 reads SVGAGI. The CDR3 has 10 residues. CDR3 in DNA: TGTGCCTCTCGGCAAGAGACCCAGTACTTC. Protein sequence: CASRQETQYF.

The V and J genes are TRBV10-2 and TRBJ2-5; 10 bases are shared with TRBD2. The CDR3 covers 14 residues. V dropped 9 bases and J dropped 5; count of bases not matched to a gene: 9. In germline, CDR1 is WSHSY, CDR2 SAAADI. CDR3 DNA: TGCGCCAGTCGAGAACTAGCGGGGCGGGAGACCCAGTACTTC. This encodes CASRELAGRETQYF.

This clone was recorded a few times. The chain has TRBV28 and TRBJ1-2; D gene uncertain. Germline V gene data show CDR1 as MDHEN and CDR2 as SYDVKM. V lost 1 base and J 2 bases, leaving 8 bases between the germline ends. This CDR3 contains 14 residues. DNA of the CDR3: TGTGCCAGCAGTTTATCGGCCGGGAACTATGGCTACACCTTC. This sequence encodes CASSLSAGNYGYTF.

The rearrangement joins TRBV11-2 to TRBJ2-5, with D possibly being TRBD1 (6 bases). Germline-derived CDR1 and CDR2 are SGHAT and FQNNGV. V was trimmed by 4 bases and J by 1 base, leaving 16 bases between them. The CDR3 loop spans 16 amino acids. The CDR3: CASSSSGTRLQETQYF. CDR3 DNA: TGTGCCAGCAGCTCGTCCGGGACACGGCTCCAAGAGACCCAGTACTTC.

The CDR3 protein is CASSPAENTGELFF. The CDR3 DNA follows: TGTGCCAGCTCACCGGCCGAGAACACCGGGGAGCTGTTTTTT. V usage is TRBV18 and J usage is TRBJ2-2, with no clear D. V was trimmed by 3 bases and J by 1 base, leaving 6 bases between them. From germline, CDR1 is KGHSH and CDR2 LQKENI. The CDR3 totals 14 residues.

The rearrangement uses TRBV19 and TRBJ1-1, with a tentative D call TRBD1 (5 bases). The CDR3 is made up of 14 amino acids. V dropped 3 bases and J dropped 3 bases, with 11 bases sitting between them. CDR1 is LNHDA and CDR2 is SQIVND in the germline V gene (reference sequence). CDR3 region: CASSIRRGYTEAFF. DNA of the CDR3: TGTGCCAGTAGTATCAGAAGGGGCTACACTGAAGCTTTCTTT. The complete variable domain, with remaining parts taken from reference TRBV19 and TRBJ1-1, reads DGGITQSPKYLFRKEGQNVTLSCEQNLNHDAMYWYRQDPGQGLRLIYYSQIVNDFQKGDIAEGYSVSREKKESFPLTVTSAQKNPTAFYLCASSIRRGYTEAFFGQGTRLTVV.

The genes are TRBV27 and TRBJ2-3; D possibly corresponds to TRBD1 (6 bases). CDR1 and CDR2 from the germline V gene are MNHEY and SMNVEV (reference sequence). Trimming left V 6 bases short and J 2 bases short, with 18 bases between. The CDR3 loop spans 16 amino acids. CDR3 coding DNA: TGTGCCAGCAGACGTGGGGGCCGGCCCTACACAGATACGCAGTATTTT. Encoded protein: CASRRGGRPYTDTQYF.

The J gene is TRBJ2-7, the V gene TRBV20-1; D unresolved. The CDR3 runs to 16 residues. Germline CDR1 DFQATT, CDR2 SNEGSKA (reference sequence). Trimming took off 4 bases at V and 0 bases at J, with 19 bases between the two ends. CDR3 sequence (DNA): TGCAGTGCTACTGACCGTATGGGCAGAAGCTCCTACGAGCAGTACTTC. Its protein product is CSATDRMGRSSYEQYF.